The present T cell receptor (beta chain) was sequenced within a study of shared T cell receptors in the human thymus. The CDR3 length is 15 residues. V gave up 5 bases and J gave up 7 bases; unmatched junction bases: 4. Germline CDR1 and CDR2: SGHAT and FQNNGV. The method was immunoSEQ multiplex PCR; TCRdb's version includes in-frame clones alone and lacks a portion of them. The table has about 380,000 clones, approximately 95% seen once. The receptor was isolated from a human donor. The rearrangement uses TRBV11-2 and TRBJ2-1, with 14 bases aligning to TRBD2. The sample comprised thymocytes. The CDR3 region is CASSPGTSGRNEQFF. The CDR3 bases are TGTGCCAGCAGCCCCGGGACTAGCGGGAGAAATGAGCAGTTCTTC.